Below, 3 T cell receptor beta chains from the same sample are listed, as sequenced in a study of post-analysis software for immune sequencing data (dated by TCRdb to the mid-2010s). The research as a whole found: Significantly higher frequencies in patients than in controls were found for five TRBV segments, including TRBV5-6, TRBV5-1 and TRBV20-1.

The receptor library was made with PCR. The data were produced on an Illumina HiSeq 2500. To reduce PCR and sequencing biases, unique molecular identifiers were built into the TCR beta cDNA libraries. TCRdb cleaned the public reads at Q25 with fastp, built clones with MiXCR and kept in-frame beta chains. Rows matching on CDR3 protein sequence are summarized as one entry with the most common DNA and genes. The sample profile shows approximately 350,000 distinct CDR3 sequences; 30% to 45% of them were found once. Around 15% of the sample rests with the top ten. Their cognate antigens are unknown. Source material: blood. These receptor sequences come from a girl between 5 and 17 years old with multiple sclerosis.

The genes are TRBV28 and TRBJ1-4, with D possibly TRBD1 on 6 matching bases. CDR3 length equals 15 residues. Germline CDR1 MDHEN, CDR2 SYDVKM. Trimming pared 6 bases from V and 9 bases from J, leaving 20 bases between. CDR3 amino acids: CASRPGGQTRQKLFF. DNA of the CDR3: TGTGCCAGCAGACCCGGGGGCCAGACCCGGCAAAAACTGTTTTTT.

This clonotype was detected a few times. V is TRBV7-9 and J is TRBJ2-7, with D possibly matching TRBD1 (7 bases). Germline V lookup: CDR1 SEHNR, CDR2 FQNEAQ (reference sequence). V lost 1 base and J lost 5, with 15 bases in between. The CDR3 loop spans 15 amino acids. The CDR3, as DNA: TGTGCCAGCAGCTTAGTCGGCAGGGGGGCCCACGAGCAGTACTTC. Its translation: CASSLVGRGAHEQYF.

This clonotype turned up a few times. The rearrangement joins TRBV5-1 to TRBJ2-1, with TRBD2 identical over 8 bases. Germline assignment: CDR1 SGHRS and CDR2 YFSETQ. Trimming cost V 1 base and J 8 bases; bases outside gene matches: 5. CDR3 length equals 14 residues. DNA of the CDR3: TGCGCCAGCAGCTTGCGGGGGGGTGCGGATGAGCAGTTCTTC. Its translation is CASSLRGGADEQFF.